The 29 T cell receptor beta chains below were found in one sample sequenced in a study of cytomegalovirus exposure and HLA in healthy donors. The primer mix had 60 Vbeta and 13 Jbeta primers. Data came from immunoSEQ multiplex PCR; TCRdb stores just in-frame clones and leaves some out. The sample holds 90,000 to 150,000 clones, about 8% seen once. Sequenced: PBMCs. The receptors here all came from a woman aged 40 to 50 in good health and CMV-seropositive.

Only a few counts were recorded for this clone. The V call is TRBV4-1, the J call TRBJ2-7; TRBD2 agrees at 8 bases. Per germline, CDR1 MGHRA and CDR2 YSYEKL. The V gene end was trimmed by 4 bases and the J gene end by 2 bases; junction bases not matched to a gene: 10. There are 16 residues in the CDR3. The CDR3, as DNA: TGCGCCAGCAGCCGCGCAACTAGCGGTGAAACCTACGAGCAGTACTTC. Translation gives CASSRATSGETYEQYF.

There are a few counts of this clone. This chain uses TRBV5-6 with TRBJ1-1; TRBD1 matches at 7 bases. With 4 bases clipped from V and 0 bases from J, the junction kept 6 bases outside the gene matches. The CDR3 consists of 15 residues. Germline-derived CDR1 and CDR2 are SGHDT and YYEEEE. The CDR3 sequence: CASSDTGTVNTEAFF. As DNA, the CDR3 is TGTGCCAGCAGCGATACCGGGACAGTGAACACTGAAGCTTTCTTT.

This clone appeared a few times. This chain uses TRBV2 with TRBJ2-5; D is possibly TRBD2 (5 bases). Germline V gene lookup returns CDR1 SNHLY and CDR2 FYNNEI. Trimming left V 11 bases short and J 2 bases short, with 18 bases between. The CDR3 consists of 14 residues. CDR3 region: CAATTRAAQETQYF. As DNA, the CDR3 is TGTGCCGCGACCACGAGGGCAGCACAAGAGACCCAGTACTTC.

This clone was observed a handful of times. This chain joins TRBV5-1 and TRBJ2-7; 8 nucleotides align to TRBD1. Per the germline V gene, CDR1 is SGHRS and CDR2 is YFSETQ. CDR3 length equals 16 residues. Trimming removed 7 bases from V and 5 bases from J; junction bases left unmatched: 17. CDR3 loop: CASRPLPPGQVDEQYF. Written as DNA, the CDR3 is TGCGCCAGCCGCCCTCTTCCCCCGGGACAGGTAGACGAGCAGTACTTC.

This clone came up a few times. V usage is TRBV7-9 and J usage is TRBJ1-4; the match to TRBD1 covers 10 bases. The CDR3 runs 14 residues. Unmatched junction bases numbered 5, after V lost 5 bases and J lost 8 bases. Germline V gene lookup returns CDR1 SEHNR and CDR2 FQNEAQ (reference sequence). The CDR3 nucleotides are TGTGCCAGCAGCGGGGACAGGGGAGGCGAAAAACTGTTTTTT. As protein: CASSGDRGGEKLFF. Looking up the rest from reference TRBV7-9 and TRBJ1-4 gives the full variable domain: DTGVSQNPRHKITKRGQNVTFRCDPISEHNRLYWYRQTLGQGPEFLTYFQNEAQLEKSRLLSDRFSAERPKGSFSTLEIQRTEQGDSAMYLCASSGDRGGEKLFFGSGTQLSVL.

The rearrangement uses TRBV7-9 and TRBJ1-1, with unresolved D. CDR3 length: 13 residues. V lost 3 bases and J lost 6, with 11 bases in between. Per the germline V gene, CDR1 is SEHNR and CDR2 is FQNEAQ (reference sequence). CDR3: CASSLGGVSEAFF. As DNA, the CDR3 is TGTGCCAGCAGCTTGGGCGGGGTCTCTGAAGCTTTCTTT.

This clone was seen more than once but under ten times. The V call is TRBV2, the J call TRBJ1-2; D possibly corresponds to TRBD1 (6 bases). CDR3 size: 13 residues. Germline CDR1 SNHLY, CDR2 FYNNEI. Trimming removed 9 bases from V and 4 bases from J, with 15 bases in between. The CDR3 sequence is CASTTDRFYGYTF. CDR3 DNA: TGTGCCAGTACGACTGACAGGTTCTATGGCTACACCTTC.

This clone was picked up a small number of times. The rearrangement links TRBV6-1 to TRBJ2-7; 7 bases align to TRBD1. The CDR3 extends over 15 amino acids. The germline V gene has CDR1 MNHNS and CDR2 SASEGT. Unmatched junction bases numbered 8, after V lost 6 bases and J lost 0 bases. CDR3 sequence reads: CASSRGTDISYEQYF. The CDR3 DNA reads as TGTGCCAGCAGCCGAGGGACAGACATCTCCTACGAGCAGTACTTC.

In its sample, this clone ranks as medium-sized. V is TRBV14 and J is TRBJ1-1; 8 bases line up with TRBD1. This CDR3 region has 14 residues. J lost 1 base, V lost 4 bases, and 2 bases had no gene match. Germline V gene data show CDR1 as SGHDN and CDR2 as FVKESK. The CDR3 region has the DNA TGTGCCAGCAGCCCACAGGGGGGGAACACTGAAGCTTTCTTT. This codes for CASSPQGGNTEAFF.

This clone was recorded a few times. The rearrangement links TRBV28 to TRBJ1-2; D is unresolved. V lost 6 bases to trimming and J lost 4 bases, with 9 bases between them. The CDR3 is 12 residues long. Germline-derived CDR1 and CDR2 are MDHEN and SYDVKM. In DNA form, the CDR3 reads TGTGCCAGCAGCCCAAGGAGCTATGGCTACACCTTC. Translating it yields CASSPRSYGYTF.

CDR3 in DNA: TGTGCCAGCAGCCCCCAGACAGGCACTGAAGCTTTCTTT. Protein sequence: CASSPQTGTEAFF. The chain carries TRBV6-5 and TRBJ1-1; the D gene is possibly TRBD1 (6 bases). The CDR3 spans 13 residues. Germline V CDR1 and CDR2: MNHEY, SVGAGI. V was cut by 6 bases and J by 4 bases, with 12 bases left in between.

This clone showed up just a few times. The chain couples TRBV5-4 to TRBJ1-2, with D perhaps matching TRBD1 (5 bases). Germline assignment: CDR1 SGHNT and CDR2 YYREEE (reference sequence). The CDR3 totals 17 residues. The V and J ends lost 4 bases and 2 bases respectively, with 21 bases between them. In DNA, the CDR3 is TGTGCCAGCAGCCTGGGAGGAGGGGTGAGGAGGAACTATGGCTACACCTTC. Protein product: CASSLGGGVRRNYGYTF.

There are a few counts of this clone. J is TRBJ2-7 and V is TRBV9, with TRBD2 identical over 8 bases. The junction had 4 bases not matched to a gene; V was cut back by 0 bases and J by 2 bases. Germline values: CDR1 SGDLS, CDR2 YYNGEE. The CDR3 has 15 residues. The CDR3 sequence: CASSVAAGVTYEQYF. The DNA for the CDR3 is TGTGCCAGCAGCGTAGCAGCGGGGGTTACCTACGAGCAGTACTTC.

This clone was recorded a few times. V and J are TRBV30 and TRBJ1-1, with D perhaps matching TRBD1 (5 bases). Germline-derived CDR1 and CDR2 are GTSNPN and SVGIG (reference sequence). V was shortened by 5 bases and J by 1 base, with 11 bases between the two germline ends. The length of the CDR3 is 13 residues. CDR3: CAWAGRGNTEAFF. The CDR3 DNA is TGTGCCTGGGCCGGTAGGGGGAACACTGAAGCTTTCTTT.

The genes are TRBV6-5 and TRBJ1-4; 8 nucleotides agree with TRBD1. V lost 3 bases to trimming and J lost 10 bases; unmatched junction nucleotides: 4. CDR3 length: 13 residues. Per the germline V gene, CDR1 is MNHEY and CDR2 is SVGAGI. The CDR3 DNA reads as TGTGCCAGCAGTTATAGTACAGGGGGAAAACTGTTTTTT. Protein: CASSYSTGGKLFF.

This chain links TRBV4-1 with TRBJ1-2; 7 bases match TRBD1. The V and J ends lost 1 base and 5 bases, in that order; junction bases with no gene match: 7. The V gene's germline CDR1 is MGHRA and CDR2 YSYEKL. The length of the CDR3 is 15 residues. The CDR3: CASSQASGTDYGYTF. DNA for the CDR3: TGCGCCAGCAGCCAAGCCTCCGGGACAGATTATGGCTACACCTTC.

This clone has just a few counts. The chain carries TRBV5-1 and TRBJ2-2; D might be TRBD2 (6 bases). Germline CDR1 SGHRS, CDR2 YFSETQ. V was clipped by 4 bases and J by 1 base, with 11 bases between them. This CDR3 is 15 amino acids long. The CDR3 DNA is TGCGCCAGCAGCCAGAGGCGGGAGAACACCGGGGAGCTGTTTTTT. Amino acids: CASSQRRENTGELFF. Full variable domain (rest looked up from reference TRBV5-1 and TRBJ2-2): KAGVTQTPRYLIKTRGQQVTLSCSPISGHRSVSWYQQTPGQGLQFLFEYFSETQRNKGNFPGRFSGRQFSNSRSEMNVSTLELGDSALYLCASSQRRENTGELFFGEGSRLTVL.

This clone was counted between two and nine times. The rearrangement joins TRBV28 to TRBJ2-7, with a tentative D call TRBD2 (6 bases). CDR1 and CDR2 (germline): MDHEN, SYDVKM. V shed 5 bases and J shed 2 bases, with 13 bases lying between them. The CDR3 extends over 14 amino acids. The CDR3 bases are TGTGCCAGCAGTCCTCAATGGGGGGCCTACGAGCAGTACTTC. Translated, it gives CASSPQWGAYEQYF.

For this clone: The final CDR3 position lacks the conserved phenylalanine or tryptophan, pointing to a likely read error. The genes are TRBV6-1 and TRBJ1-6; 8 bases match TRBD1. The length of the CDR3 is 15 residues. The V segment lost 8 bases and the J segment 0 bases; nucleotides outside the gene matches: 3. Germline-derived CDR1 and CDR2 are MNHNS and SASEGT. CDR3 amino acids: CASGQGSSYNSPLHL. DNA of the CDR3: TGTGCCAGCGGACAGGGATCCTCCTATAATTCACCCCTCCACCTT.

In its sample, this clone was seen a few times. This chain joins TRBV7-2 and TRBJ1-5; D gene uncertain. Trimming shortened V by 3 bases and J by 0 bases, and 3 bases separated the two germline ends. The CDR3 contains 13 residues. Germline V CDR1 and CDR2: SGHTA, FQGNSA. This CDR3 is CASSFYSNQPQHF. In DNA form, the CDR3 reads TGTGCCAGCAGCTTCTATAGCAATCAGCCCCAGCATTTT.

The rearrangement uses TRBV5-4 and TRBJ1-2; 8 bases are shared with TRBD1. CDR1 and CDR2 from the germline V gene are SGHNT and YYREEE (reference sequence). The CDR3 has 15 residues. The V and J ends lost 0 bases and 5 bases, in that order; junction bases with no gene match: 6. The CDR3 here is CASSLGGTGPYGYTF. The CDR3 DNA follows: TGTGCCAGCAGCTTGGGTGGGACAGGTCCTTATGGCTACACCTTC. The full variable domain, completed using reference TRBV5-4 and TRBJ1-2, is ETGVTQSPTHLIKTRGQQVTLRCSSQSGHNTVSWYQQALGQGPQFIFQYYREEENGRGNFPPRFSGLQFPNYSSELNVNALELDDSALYLCASSLGGTGPYGYTFGSGTRLTVV.

The CDR3 here is CASSSAGLVADTQYF. As DNA, the CDR3 is TGTGCCAGCAGCTCCGCGGGACTAGTCGCAGATACGCAGTATTTT. This chain joins TRBV7-9 and TRBJ2-3, with TRBD2 matching over 8 bases. V gave up 4 bases and J gave up 4 bases; unmatched junction bases: 7. Germline CDR1 and CDR2: SEHNR and FQNEAQ (reference sequence). The CDR3 has 15 amino acids. The variable domain in full, completed from reference TRBV7-9 and TRBJ2-3, reads DTGVSQNPRHKITKRGQNVTFRCDPISEHNRLYWYRQTLGQGPEFLTYFQNEAQLEKSRLLSDRFSAERPKGSFSTLEIQRTEQGDSAMYLCASSSAGLVADTQYFGPGTRLTVL.

This clone was picked up a small number of times. One junction end does not reproduce the germline sequence, and a read error may be involved. This chain uses TRBV6-5 with TRBJ2-7; 8 bases line up with TRBD2. CDR1 MNHEY and CDR2 SVGAGI come from the germline V gene. The CDR3 is made up of 15 amino acids. The CDR3 DNA is TGTGCCAGCAGGTACTCGGGACTAGGGGTCTACGAGCAGTACTTC. Its protein is CASRYSGLGVYEQYF.

Comments on this clone: The identical CDR3 is also encoded by other nucleotide sequences in the sample. The chain joins TRBV15 to TRBJ1-6; possibly TRBD1 for D (5 bases). CDR3 length equals 13 residues. Germline V gene lookup returns CDR1 LNHNV and CDR2 YYDKDF (reference sequence). The V end lost 0 bases, the J end lost 10 bases, and 7 bases lay between the germline ends. CDR3 DNA: TGTGCCACCAGCAGAGATAAGGGGTCACCCCTCCACTTT. Encoded protein: CATSRDKGSPLHF.

This clone was found a few times. The chain uses TRBV9 and TRBJ1-1; D gene ambiguous. The CDR3 has 13 residues. V lost 3 bases and J 1 base, leaving 7 bases between the germline ends. Germline CDR1 and CDR2: SGDLS and YYNGEE. The CDR3 here is CASSGPGNTEAFF. The CDR3 coding sequence is TGTGCCAGCAGCGGGCCGGGGAACACTGAAGCTTTCTTT. Full variable domain (outside the CDR3, taken from reference TRBV9 and TRBJ1-1): DSGVTQTPKHLITATGQRVTLRCSPRSGDLSVYWYQQSLDQGLQFLIQYYNGEERAKGNILERFSAQQFPDLHSELNLSSLELGDSALYFCASSGPGNTEAFFGQGTRLTVV.

The chain recombines TRBV5-1 with TRBJ2-3; D is ambiguous. Germline CDR1 is SGHRS and CDR2 is YFSETQ. V dropped 0 bases and J dropped 0 bases, with 8 bases sitting between them. The CDR3 totals 15 residues. CDR3 loop: CASSLGPTSTDTQYF. The CDR3 DNA follows: TGCGCCAGCAGCTTGGGTCCTACTAGCACAGATACGCAGTATTTT.

By its share, this clone is medium-sized. The genes are TRBV6-6 and TRBJ2-7; D is perhaps TRBD1 (5 bases). V shed 8 bases and J shed 3 bases, with 11 bases lying between them. The CDR3 length is 12 residues. Germline V gene data show CDR1 as MNHNY and CDR2 as SVGAGI (reference sequence). The CDR3 protein is CASAYRGYEQYF. The DNA for the CDR3 is TGTGCCAGCGCCTATAGGGGCTACGAGCAGTACTTC.

The chain has TRBV27 and TRBJ1-4; D perhaps matches TRBD1 (5 bases). With 6 bases removed from V and 6 bases from J, the gap between germline ends came to 20 bases. Germline V gene sequence: CDR1 MNHEY, CDR2 SMNVEV (reference sequence). The CDR3 loop spans 16 amino acids. The CDR3 coding sequence is TGTGCCAGCAGCCCAATAGGTGGGCAGGGCGATGAAAAACTGTTTTTT. It translates to CASSPIGGQGDEKLFF.

A word on this clone: The same CDR3 also results from other DNA sequences found in this sample. The V gene is TRBV19, the J gene TRBJ1-1; TRBD1 aligns across 8 bases. With V trimmed by 1 base and J by 5 bases, 0 bases remained unmatched. Germline V gene data show CDR1 as LNHDA and CDR2 as SQIVND (reference sequence). This CDR3 has 13 amino acids. The DNA of the CDR3 is TGTGCCAGTAGTATAGGACAGGGGACTGAAGCTTTCTTT. Translated, it gives CASSIGQGTEAFF.